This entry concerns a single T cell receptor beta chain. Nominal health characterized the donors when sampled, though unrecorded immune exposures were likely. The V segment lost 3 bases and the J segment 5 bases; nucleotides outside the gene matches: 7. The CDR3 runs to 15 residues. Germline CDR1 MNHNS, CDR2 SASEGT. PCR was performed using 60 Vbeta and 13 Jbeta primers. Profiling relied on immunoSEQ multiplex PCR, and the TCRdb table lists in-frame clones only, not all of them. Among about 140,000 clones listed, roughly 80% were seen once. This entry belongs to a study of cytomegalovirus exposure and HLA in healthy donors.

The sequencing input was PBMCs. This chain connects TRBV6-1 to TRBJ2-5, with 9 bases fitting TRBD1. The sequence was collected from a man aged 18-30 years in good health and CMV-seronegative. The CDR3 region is CASSEGTGPGETQYF. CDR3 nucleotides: TGTGCCAGCAGTGAGGGGACAGGGCCAGGGGAGACCCAGTACTTC.